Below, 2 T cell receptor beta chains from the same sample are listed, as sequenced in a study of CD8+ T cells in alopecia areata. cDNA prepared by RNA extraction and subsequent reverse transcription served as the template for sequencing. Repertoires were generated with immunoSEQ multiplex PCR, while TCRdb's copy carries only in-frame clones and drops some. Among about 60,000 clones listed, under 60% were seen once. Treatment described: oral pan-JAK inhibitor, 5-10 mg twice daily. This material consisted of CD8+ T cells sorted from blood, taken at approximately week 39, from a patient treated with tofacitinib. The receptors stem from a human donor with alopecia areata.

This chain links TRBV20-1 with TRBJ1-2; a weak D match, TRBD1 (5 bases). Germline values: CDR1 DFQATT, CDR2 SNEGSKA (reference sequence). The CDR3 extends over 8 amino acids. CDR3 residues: CRGGGYTF. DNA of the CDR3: TGCCGTGGGGGTGGCTACACCTTC.

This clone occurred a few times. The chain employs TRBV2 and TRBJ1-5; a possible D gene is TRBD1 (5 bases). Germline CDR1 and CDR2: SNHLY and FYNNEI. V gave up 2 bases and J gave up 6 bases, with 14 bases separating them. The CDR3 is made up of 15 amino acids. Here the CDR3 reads CASSEWGPGGQPQHF. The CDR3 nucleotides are TGTGCCAGCAGTGAATGGGGCCCCGGGGGTCAGCCCCAGCATTTT.